This is a list of T cell receptor beta chains from one sample in a study of cytomegalovirus exposure and HLA in healthy donors. Some clones are missing from TCRdb's copy, which holds only in-frame ones; the method was immunoSEQ multiplex PCR. This table holds 140,000 to 150,000 clones, under 90% found once. Sequencing used PBMCs. Source of these receptors: a boy aged 2 to 10 in good health and CMV-seronegative. Both conserved end residues are part of each CDR3. D genes are given only for firm matches. Rows give clone size only sometimes, using once, few, many, or a class for an expanded clone.

V gene	J gene	clone size	D gene	CDR3 DNA	CDR3 protein
TRBV19	TRBJ1-2	.	.	TGTGCCAGTAGGACAAACAGGGCCTTCTATGGCTACACCTTC	CASRTNRAFYGYTF
TRBV10-2	TRBJ2-1	.	.	TGCGCCAGCAGTGAAGGGTTCGGGGTCAACTACAATGAGCAGTTCTTC	CASSEGFGVNYNEQFF
TRBV6-5	TRBJ1-2	.	.	TGTGCCAGCAGAACGACAGGCCCTAGTGGCTACACCTTC	CASRTTGPSGYTF
TRBV2	TRBJ1-6	.	.	TGTGCCACGATAGCCCTCCCGAGCTCCTATAATTCACCCCTCCACTTT	CATIALPSSYNSPLHF
TRBV7-9	TRBJ2-7	.	TRBD1	TGTGCCAGCAGCTCCGGGACAGCCTACGTCGAGCAGTACTTC	CASSSGTAYVEQYF
TRBV6-1	TRBJ2-1	.	TRBD2	TGTGCCAGCAGTGCCTTACCTGGACTAGCGGGGGCCCTAGGGGAGCAGTTCTTC	CASSALPGLAGALGEQFF
TRBV19	TRBJ2-3	.	TRBD1	TGTGCCAGTAGGAAGGGACAGATCACAGATACGCAGTATTTT	CASRKGQITDTQYF
TRBV2	TRBJ2-1	once	.	TGTGCCAGCAGCTTACAGGGTAAGGGGTGGGATGAGCAGTTCTTC	CASSLQGKGWDEQFF
TRBV7-2	TRBJ2-3	once	.	TGTGCCAGCACCCCTGACGTAGCCTTTCCCGATACGCAGTATTTT	CASTPDVAFPDTQYF
TRBV18	TRBJ2-7	.	TRBD1	TGTGCCAGCTCACTAGGGAGGACAGGGACCTCCTACGAGCAGTACTTC	CASSLGRTGTSYEQYF
TRBV19	TRBJ1-4	.	.	TGTGCCAGTAGTATAGATACACAGCCAACTAATGAAAAACTGTTTTTT	CASSIDTQPTNEKLFF